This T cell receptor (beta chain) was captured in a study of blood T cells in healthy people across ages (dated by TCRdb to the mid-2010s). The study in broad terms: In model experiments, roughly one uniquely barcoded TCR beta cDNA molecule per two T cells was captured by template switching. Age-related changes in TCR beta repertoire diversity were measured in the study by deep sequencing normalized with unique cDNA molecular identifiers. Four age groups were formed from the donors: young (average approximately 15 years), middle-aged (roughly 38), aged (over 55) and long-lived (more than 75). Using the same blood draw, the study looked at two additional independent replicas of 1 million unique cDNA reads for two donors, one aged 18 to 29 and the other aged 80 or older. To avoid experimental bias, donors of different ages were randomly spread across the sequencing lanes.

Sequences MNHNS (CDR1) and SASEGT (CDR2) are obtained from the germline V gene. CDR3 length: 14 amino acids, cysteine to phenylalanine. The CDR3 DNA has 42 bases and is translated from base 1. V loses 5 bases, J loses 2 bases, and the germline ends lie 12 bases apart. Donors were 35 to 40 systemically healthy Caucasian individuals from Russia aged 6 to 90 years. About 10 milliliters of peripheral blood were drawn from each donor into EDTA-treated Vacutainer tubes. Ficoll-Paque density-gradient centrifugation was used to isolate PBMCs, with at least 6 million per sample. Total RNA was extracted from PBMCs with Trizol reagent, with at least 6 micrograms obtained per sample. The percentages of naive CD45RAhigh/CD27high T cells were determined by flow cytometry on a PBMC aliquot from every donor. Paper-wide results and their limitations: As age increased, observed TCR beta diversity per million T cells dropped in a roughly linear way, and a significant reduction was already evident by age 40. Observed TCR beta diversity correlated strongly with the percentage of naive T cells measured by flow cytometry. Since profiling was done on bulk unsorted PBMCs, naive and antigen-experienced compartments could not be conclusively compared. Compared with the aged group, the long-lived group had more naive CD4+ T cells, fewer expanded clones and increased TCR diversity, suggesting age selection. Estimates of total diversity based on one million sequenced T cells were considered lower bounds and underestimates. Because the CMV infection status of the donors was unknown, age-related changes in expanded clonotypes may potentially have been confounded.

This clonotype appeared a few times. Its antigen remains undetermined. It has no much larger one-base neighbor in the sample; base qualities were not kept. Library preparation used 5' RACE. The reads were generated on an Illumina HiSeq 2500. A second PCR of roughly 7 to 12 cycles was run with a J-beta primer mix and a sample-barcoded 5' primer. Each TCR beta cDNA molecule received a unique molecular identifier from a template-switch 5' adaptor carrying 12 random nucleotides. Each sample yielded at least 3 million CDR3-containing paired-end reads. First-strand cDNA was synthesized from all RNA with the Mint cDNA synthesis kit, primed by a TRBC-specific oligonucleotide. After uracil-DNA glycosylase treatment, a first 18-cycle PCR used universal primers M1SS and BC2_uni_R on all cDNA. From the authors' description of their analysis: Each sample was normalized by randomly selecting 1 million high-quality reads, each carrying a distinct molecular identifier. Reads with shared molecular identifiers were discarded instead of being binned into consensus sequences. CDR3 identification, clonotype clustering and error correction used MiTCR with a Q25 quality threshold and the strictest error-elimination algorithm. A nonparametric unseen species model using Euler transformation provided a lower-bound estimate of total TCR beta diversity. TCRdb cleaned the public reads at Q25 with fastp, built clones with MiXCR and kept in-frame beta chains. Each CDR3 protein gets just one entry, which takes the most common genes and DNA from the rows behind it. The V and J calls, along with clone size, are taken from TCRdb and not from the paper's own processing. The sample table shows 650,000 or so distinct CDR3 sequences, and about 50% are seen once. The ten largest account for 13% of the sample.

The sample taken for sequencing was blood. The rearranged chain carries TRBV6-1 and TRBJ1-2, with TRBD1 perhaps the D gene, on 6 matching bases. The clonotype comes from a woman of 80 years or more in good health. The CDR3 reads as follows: CASSLGGTNYGYTF. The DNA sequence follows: TGTGCCAGCAGTCTTGGGGGGACAAACTATGGCTACACCTTC.